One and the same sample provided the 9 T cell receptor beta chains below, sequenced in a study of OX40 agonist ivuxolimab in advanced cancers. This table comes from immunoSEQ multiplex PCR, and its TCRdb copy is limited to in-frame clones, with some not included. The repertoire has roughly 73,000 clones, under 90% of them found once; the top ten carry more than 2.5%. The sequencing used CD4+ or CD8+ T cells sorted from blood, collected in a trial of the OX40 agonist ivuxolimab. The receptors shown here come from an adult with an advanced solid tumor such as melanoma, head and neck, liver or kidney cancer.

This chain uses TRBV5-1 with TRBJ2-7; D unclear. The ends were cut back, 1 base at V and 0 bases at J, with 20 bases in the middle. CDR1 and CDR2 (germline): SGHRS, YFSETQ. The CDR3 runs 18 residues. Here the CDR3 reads CASSLRLGSATSSYEQYF. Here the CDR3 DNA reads TGCGCCAGCAGCTTGAGGTTGGGCTCTGCGACCAGCTCCTACGAGCAGTACTTC.

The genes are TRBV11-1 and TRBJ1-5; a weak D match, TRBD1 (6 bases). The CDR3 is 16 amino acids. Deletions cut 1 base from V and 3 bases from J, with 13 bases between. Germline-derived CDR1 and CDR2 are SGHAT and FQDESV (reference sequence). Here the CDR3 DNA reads TGTGCCAGCAGCTTAGAAGGGAGGGGGGCCAATCAGCCCCAGCATTTT. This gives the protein CASSLEGRGANQPQHF.

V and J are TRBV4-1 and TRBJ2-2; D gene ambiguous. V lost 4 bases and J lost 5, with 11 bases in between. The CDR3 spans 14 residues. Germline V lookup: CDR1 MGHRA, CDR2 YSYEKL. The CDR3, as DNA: TGCGCCAGCAGCCCGGCCACGCGGACCGGGGAGCTGTTTTTT. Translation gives CASSPATRTGELFF.

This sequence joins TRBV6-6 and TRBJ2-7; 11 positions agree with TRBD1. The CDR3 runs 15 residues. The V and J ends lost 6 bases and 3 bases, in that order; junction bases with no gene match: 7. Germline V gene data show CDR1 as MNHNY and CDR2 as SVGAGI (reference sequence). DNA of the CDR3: TGTGCCAGCAGGCTCCCGGGACAGGGGGGCTACGAGCAGTACTTC. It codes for CASRLPGQGGYEQYF.

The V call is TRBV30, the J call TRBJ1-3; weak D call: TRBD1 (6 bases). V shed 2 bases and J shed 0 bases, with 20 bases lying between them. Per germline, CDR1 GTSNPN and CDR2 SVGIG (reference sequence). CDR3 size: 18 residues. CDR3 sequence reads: CAWSSGTPVFSSGNTIYF. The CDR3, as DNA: TGTGCCTGGAGTAGCGGGACACCCGTGTTTAGCTCTGGAAACACCATATATTTT.

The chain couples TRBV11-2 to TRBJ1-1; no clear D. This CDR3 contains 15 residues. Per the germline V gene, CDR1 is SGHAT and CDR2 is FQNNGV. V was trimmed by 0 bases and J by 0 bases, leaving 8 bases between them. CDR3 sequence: CASSLDPLMNTEAFF. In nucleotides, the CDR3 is TGTGCCAGCAGCTTAGATCCCCTCATGAACACTGAAGCTTTCTTT.

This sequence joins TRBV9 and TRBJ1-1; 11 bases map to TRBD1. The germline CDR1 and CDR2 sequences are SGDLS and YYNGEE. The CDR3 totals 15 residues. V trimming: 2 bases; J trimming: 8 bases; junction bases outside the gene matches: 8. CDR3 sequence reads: CASSVPDRGLPEAFF. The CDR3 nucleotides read TGTGCCAGCAGCGTTCCGGACAGGGGGCTTCCCGAAGCTTTCTTT.

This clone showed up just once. CDR3 loop: CATLLGAGREQYF. The CDR3 nucleotides read TGTGCCACCCTTTTGGGGGCCGGCCGAGAGCAGTACTTC. The rearrangement links TRBV10-3 to TRBJ2-7, with D maybe TRBD1 (6 bases). This CDR3 comprises 13 residues. Trimming removed 10 bases at V and 7 bases at J, with 20 bases between. Germline V gene lookup returns CDR1 ENHRY and CDR2 SYGVKD.

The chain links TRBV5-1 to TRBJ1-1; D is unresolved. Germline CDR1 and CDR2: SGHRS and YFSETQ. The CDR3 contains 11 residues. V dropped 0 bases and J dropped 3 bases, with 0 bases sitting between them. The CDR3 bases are TGCGCCAGCAGCTTGGACACTGAAGCTTTCTTT. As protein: CASSLDTEAFF.